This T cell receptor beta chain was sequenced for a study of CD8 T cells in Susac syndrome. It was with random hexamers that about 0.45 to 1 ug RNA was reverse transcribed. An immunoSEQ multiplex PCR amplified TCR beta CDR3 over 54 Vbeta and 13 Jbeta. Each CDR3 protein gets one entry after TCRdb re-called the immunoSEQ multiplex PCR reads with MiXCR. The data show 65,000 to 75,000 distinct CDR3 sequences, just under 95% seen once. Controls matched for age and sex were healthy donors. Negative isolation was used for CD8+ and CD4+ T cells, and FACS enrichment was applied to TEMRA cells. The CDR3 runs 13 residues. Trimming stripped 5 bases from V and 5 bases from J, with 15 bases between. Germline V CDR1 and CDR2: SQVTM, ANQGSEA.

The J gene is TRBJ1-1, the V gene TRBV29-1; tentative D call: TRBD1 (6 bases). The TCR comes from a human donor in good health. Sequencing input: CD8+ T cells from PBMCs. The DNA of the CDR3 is TGCAGCGTTTACCCAAGGGGGGGAACTGAAGCTTTCTTT. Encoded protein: CSVYPRGGTEAFF.